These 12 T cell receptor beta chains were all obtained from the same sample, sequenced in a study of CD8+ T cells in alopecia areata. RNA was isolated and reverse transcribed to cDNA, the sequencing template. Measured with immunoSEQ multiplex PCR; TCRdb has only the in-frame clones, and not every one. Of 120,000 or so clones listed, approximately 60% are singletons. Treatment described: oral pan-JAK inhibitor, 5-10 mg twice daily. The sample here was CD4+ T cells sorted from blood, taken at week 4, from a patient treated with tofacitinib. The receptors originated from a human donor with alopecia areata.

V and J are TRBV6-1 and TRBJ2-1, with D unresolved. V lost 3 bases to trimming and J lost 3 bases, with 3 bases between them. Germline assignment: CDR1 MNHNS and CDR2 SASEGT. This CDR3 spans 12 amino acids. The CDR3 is CASSEVYNEQFF. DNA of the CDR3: TGTGCCAGCAGTGAGGTCTACAATGAGCAGTTCTTC.

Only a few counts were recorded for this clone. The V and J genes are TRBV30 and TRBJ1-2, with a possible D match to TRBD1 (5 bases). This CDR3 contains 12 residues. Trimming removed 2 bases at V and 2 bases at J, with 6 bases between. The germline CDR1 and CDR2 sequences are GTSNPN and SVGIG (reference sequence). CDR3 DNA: TGTGCCTGGAGTTGGGGGAACTATGGCTACACCTTC. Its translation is CAWSWGNYGYTF.

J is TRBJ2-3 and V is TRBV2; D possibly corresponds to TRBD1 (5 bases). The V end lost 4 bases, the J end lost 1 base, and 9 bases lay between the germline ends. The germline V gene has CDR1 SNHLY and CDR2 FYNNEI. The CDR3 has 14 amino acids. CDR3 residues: CASSAQERTDTQYF. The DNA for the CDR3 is TGTGCCAGCAGTGCACAGGAACGCACAGATACGCAGTATTTT. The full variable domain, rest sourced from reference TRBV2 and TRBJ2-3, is EPEVTQTPSHQVTQMGQEVILRCVPISNHLYFYWYRQILGQKVEFLVSFYNNEISEKSEIFDDQFSVERPDGSNFTLKIRSTKLEDSAMYFCASSAQERTDTQYFGPGTRLTVL.

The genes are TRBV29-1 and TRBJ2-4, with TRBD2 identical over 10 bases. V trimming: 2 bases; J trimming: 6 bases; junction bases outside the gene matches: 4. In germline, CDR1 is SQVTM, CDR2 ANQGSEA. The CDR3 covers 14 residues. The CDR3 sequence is CSVETSGVRNIQYF. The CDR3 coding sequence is TGCAGCGTTGAAACTAGCGGGGTGAGAAACATTCAGTACTTC.

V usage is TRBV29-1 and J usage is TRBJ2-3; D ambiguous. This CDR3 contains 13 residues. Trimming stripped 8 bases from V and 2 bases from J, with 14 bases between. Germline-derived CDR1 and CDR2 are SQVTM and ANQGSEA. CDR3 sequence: CSPAGLDTDTQYF. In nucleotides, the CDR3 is TGCAGCCCCGCCGGGCTCGACACAGATACGCAGTATTTT.

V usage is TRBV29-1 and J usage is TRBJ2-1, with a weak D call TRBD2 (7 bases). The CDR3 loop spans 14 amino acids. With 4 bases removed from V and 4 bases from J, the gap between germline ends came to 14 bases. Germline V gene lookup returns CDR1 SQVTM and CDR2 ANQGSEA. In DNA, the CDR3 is TGCAGCGTTGCCTCGGGGGGCCCATACAATGAGCAGTTCTTC. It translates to CSVASGGPYNEQFF.

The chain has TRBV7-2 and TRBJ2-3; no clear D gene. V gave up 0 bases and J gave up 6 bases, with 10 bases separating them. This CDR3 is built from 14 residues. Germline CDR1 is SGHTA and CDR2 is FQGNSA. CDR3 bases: TGTGCCAGCAGCTTAGCGCACAGTACGGATACGCAGTATTTT. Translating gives CASSLAHSTDTQYF.

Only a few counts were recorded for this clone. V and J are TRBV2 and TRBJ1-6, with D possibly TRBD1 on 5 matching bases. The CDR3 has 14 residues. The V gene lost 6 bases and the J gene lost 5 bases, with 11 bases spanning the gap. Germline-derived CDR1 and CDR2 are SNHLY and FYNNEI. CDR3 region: CASRDRDDNSPLHF. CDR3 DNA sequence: TGTGCCAGCAGGGACCGGGACGATAATTCACCCCTCCACTTT.

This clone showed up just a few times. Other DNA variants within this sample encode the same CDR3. The CDR3: CASSAQETQYF. The DNA of the CDR3 is TGCGCCAGCAGCGCCCAAGAGACCCAGTACTTC. The V call is TRBV5-1, the J call TRBJ2-5; no reliable D call. CDR1 and CDR2 (germline): SGHRS, YFSETQ. The ends were cut back, 4 bases at V and 1 base at J, with 2 bases in the middle. This CDR3 is built from 11 residues. The full variable domain, in which reference TRBV5-1 and TRBJ2-5 provide the parts outside the CDR3, is KAGVTQTPRYLIKTRGQQVTLSCSPISGHRSVSWYQQTPGQGLQFLFEYFSETQRNKGNFPGRFSGRQFSNSRSEMNVSTLELGDSALYLCASSAQETQYFGPGTRLLVL.

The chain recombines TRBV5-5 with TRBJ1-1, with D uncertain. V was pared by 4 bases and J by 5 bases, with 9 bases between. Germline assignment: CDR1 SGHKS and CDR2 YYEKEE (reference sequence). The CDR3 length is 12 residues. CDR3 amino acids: CASSPSATEAFF. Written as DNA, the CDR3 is TGTGCCAGCAGCCCCTCGGCAACTGAAGCTTTCTTT.

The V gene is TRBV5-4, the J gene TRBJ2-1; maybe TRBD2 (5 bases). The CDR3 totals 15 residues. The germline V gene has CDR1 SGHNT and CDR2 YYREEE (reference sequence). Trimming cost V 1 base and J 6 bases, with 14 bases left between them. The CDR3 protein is CASSLPVKEVNEQFF. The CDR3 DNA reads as TGTGCCAGCAGCTTGCCAGTGAAGGAGGTCAATGAGCAGTTCTTC.

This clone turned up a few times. The CDR3 sequence: CAWDRAQETQYF. Written as DNA, the CDR3 is TGTGCCTGGGACAGGGCCCAAGAGACCCAGTACTTC. V usage is TRBV30 and J usage is TRBJ2-5; TRBD1 matches 7 bases. The CDR3 spans 12 residues. Per the germline V gene, CDR1 is GTSNPN and CDR2 is SVGIG (reference sequence). J lost 1 base, V lost 5 bases, and 1 base had no gene match.